The 25 T cell receptor beta chains listed next were all sequenced from one sample in a study of shared clonotypes between healthy human individuals. Sequencing was performed with immunoSEQ multiplex PCR; in TCRdb, only in-frame clones are kept and a portion is missing. The table has more than 850,000 clones, about 80% seen once. The sequenced sample was memory CD4+ T cells from PBMCs. Subset indicated: CD45RA-negative fraction. The origin of the receptors is a man in his late teens or twenties in good health. Some clones in this sample may be carry-over from other donors' samples.

This clone has only a few counts. The rearrangement links TRBV27 to TRBJ2-7, with TRBD1 as a possible D gene (6 bases). The CDR3 loop spans 13 amino acids. V lost 5 bases to trimming and J lost 2 bases, with 10 bases between them. The germline V gene has CDR1 MNHEY and CDR2 SMNVEV (reference sequence). The CDR3 nucleotides read TGTGCCAGCAGTGCACAGGGAACCTACGAGCAGTACTTC. It specifies CASSAQGTYEQYF.

This chain uses TRBV30 with TRBJ1-3, with 7 bases identical to TRBD1. Germline V gene data show CDR1 as GTSNPN and CDR2 as SVGIG (reference sequence). Trimming removed 1 base from V and 3 bases from J; junction bases left unmatched: 6. The CDR3 has 15 amino acids. CDR3 region: CAWSGDREYGNTIYF. The DNA for the CDR3 is TGTGCCTGGAGTGGTGACAGGGAATATGGAAACACCATATATTTT.

A few counts support this clone. The chain joins TRBV6-6 to TRBJ1-4, with D hard to call. CDR3 length: 14 amino acids. Germline V gene data show CDR1 as MNHNY and CDR2 as SVGAGI (reference sequence). V was shortened by 9 bases and J by 7 bases, with 18 bases between the two germline ends. CDR3 amino acids: CASHGPGSGEKLFF. The CDR3 region has the DNA TGTGCCAGTCACGGACCGGGGTCGGGTGAAAAACTGTTTTTT.

The chain links TRBV6-1 to TRBJ1-2, with D possibly matching TRBD1 (5 bases). The CDR3 extends over 13 amino acids. V lost 5 bases and J lost 4, with 11 bases in between. CDR1 and CDR2 from the germline V gene are MNHNS and SASEGT. The CDR3 sequence: CASSRGASYGYTF. The CDR3 bases are TGTGCCAGCAGTAGGGGCGCGTCCTATGGCTACACCTTC.

The chain links TRBV1 to TRBJ2-1; TRBD2, the table's D call, lacks a check against the DNA. TRBV1 is a pseudogene segment. The CDR3 has 17 residues. The CDR3 nucleotides are TGCACCAGCAGCCCTAGCTTCCGGCAAAAAACGGACAATGAGCAGTTCTTC. Protein sequence: CTSSPSFRQKTDNEQFF.

The chain couples TRBV5-1 to TRBJ2-1; 13 nucleotides match TRBD2. The CDR3 totals 18 residues. Germline V lookup: CDR1 SGHRS, CDR2 YFSETQ. V dropped 0 bases and J dropped 0; count of bases not matched to a gene: 3. The CDR3 DNA is TGCGCCAGCAGCTTGGGACTAGCGGGAGGCCTCTCCTACAATGAGCAGTTCTTC. Translation: CASSLGLAGGLSYNEQFF. The full variable domain, in which reference TRBV5-1 and TRBJ2-1 provide the parts outside the CDR3, is KAGVTQTPRYLIKTRGQQVTLSCSPISGHRSVSWYQQTPGQGLQFLFEYFSETQRNKGNFPGRFSGRQFSNSRSEMNVSTLELGDSALYLCASSLGLAGGLSYNEQFFGPGTRLTVL.

This chain connects TRBV27 to TRBJ2-5; 7 positions agree with TRBD2. The CDR3 totals 12 residues. Per the germline V gene, CDR1 is MNHEY and CDR2 is SMNVEV (reference sequence). Trimming at V came to 8 bases and at J to 9 bases, leaving 9 bases not matched to a gene. CDR3 residues: CASSGLGGPQYF. The CDR3 DNA reads as TGTGCCAGCTCGGGACTGGGAGGGCCCCAGTACTTC.

This chain joins TRBV5-4 and TRBJ2-3; 9 nucleotides match TRBD1. V was clipped by 4 bases and J by 5 bases; unmatched bases: 2. CDR1 is SGHNT and CDR2 is YYREEE in the germline V gene (reference sequence). There are 13 residues in the CDR3. The CDR3 reads CASSRTGVDTQYF. In DNA, the CDR3 is TGTGCCAGCAGCCGGACAGGGGTAGATACGCAGTATTTT.

The J gene is TRBJ1-1, the V gene TRBV7-2, with TRBD1 as a possible D gene (5 bases). The germline gives CDR1 SGHTA, CDR2 FQGNSA. The CDR3 sequence is 15 residues long. With 5 bases removed from V and 7 bases from J, the gap between germline ends came to 20 bases. CDR3 sequence reads: CASSASAVGAGEAFF. CDR3 DNA: TGTGCCAGCAGCGCCTCCGCGGTAGGGGCGGGTGAAGCTTTCTTT.

For this clone: This CDR3 is also generated by other DNA sequences in the sample. The chain employs TRBV28 and TRBJ2-6, with D tentatively TRBD2 (5 bases). V dropped 8 bases and J dropped 0 bases, with 8 bases sitting between them. The CDR3 extends over 14 amino acids. Looked up from germline, CDR1 is MDHEN and CDR2 is SYDVKM. The DNA for the CDR3 is TGTGCCAGCCGCCGGGGCTCTGGGGCCAACGTCCTGACTTTC. Translated, it gives CASRRGSGANVLTF.

The rearrangement joins TRBV5-1 to TRBJ2-5, with TRBD1 identical over 8 bases. V dropped 7 bases and J dropped 4; count of bases not matched to a gene: 6. Germline V gene data show CDR1 as SGHRS and CDR2 as YFSETQ. This CDR3 comprises 13 residues. CDR3 sequence: CASEDRVGETQYF. DNA of the CDR3: TGCGCCAGCGAGGACAGGGTTGGAGAGACCCAGTACTTC.

This clone was detected only a few times. The chain couples TRBV4-2 to TRBJ2-1; TRBD2 agrees at 8 bases. CDR1 is LGHNA and CDR2 is YNFKEQ in the germline V gene. Trimming at V came to 3 bases and at J to 7 bases, leaving 5 bases not matched to a gene. The CDR3 runs 14 residues. CDR3 sequence (DNA): TGTGCCAGCAGCCAGCGGGGGGTGACAAATGAGCAGTTCTTC. Translating it yields CASSQRGVTNEQFF.

The chain uses TRBV28 and TRBJ1-5, with 7 bases matching TRBD1. V gave up 10 bases and J gave up 5 bases; unmatched junction bases: 11. Per germline, CDR1 MDHEN and CDR2 SYDVKM. The CDR3 runs to 14 residues. The CDR3 DNA reads as TGTGCCACAAGGCGGGACAGAACGTATCAGCCCCAGCATTTT. This encodes CATRRDRTYQPQHF.

Only one count was recorded for this clone. This chain links TRBV11-1 with TRBJ1-1, with unresolved D. V was pared by 5 bases and J by 1 base, with 8 bases between. The CDR3 extends over 13 amino acids. Germline V gene sequence: CDR1 SGHAT, CDR2 FQDESV (reference sequence). The CDR3 coding sequence is TGTGCCAGCAGCCGCCGACAGAACACTGAAGCTTTCTTT. Protein: CASSRRQNTEAFF.

This chain links TRBV27 with TRBJ2-1; D remains unclear. The length of the CDR3 is 12 residues. Trimming removed 6 bases from V and 3 bases from J, with 6 bases in between. Per the germline V gene, CDR1 is MNHEY and CDR2 is SMNVEV (reference sequence). The CDR3 loop is CASRTVYNEQFF. As DNA, the CDR3 is TGTGCCAGCAGAACAGTCTACAATGAGCAGTTCTTC.

This clone has at least ten counts. The chain employs TRBV29-1 and TRBJ1-2, with D unclear. Looked up from germline, CDR1 is SQVTM and CDR2 is ANQGSEA. This CDR3 contains 12 residues. Between the trimmed V and J ends, which lost 3 bases and 8 bases, there was a span of 13 bases. CDR3 nucleotide sequence: TGCAGCGTTGAGCGGCAGGTGGGGGGCTACACCTTC. It yields the protein CSVERQVGGYTF.

V gene TRBV15 combines with J gene TRBJ2-1; D gene ambiguous. The CDR3 length is 14 residues. The germline V gene encodes CDR1 LNHNV and CDR2 YYDKDF (reference sequence). V lost 0 bases to trimming and J lost 0 bases, with 3 bases between them. CDR3 coding DNA: TGTGCCACCAGCAGAGACCCCTCCTACAATGAGCAGTTCTTC. It yields the protein CATSRDPSYNEQFF.

The chain employs TRBV6-1 and TRBJ1-1, with a tentative D call TRBD1 (6 bases). Germline CDR1 reads MNHNS; CDR2 reads SASEGT. Trimming took 4 bases from V and 2 from J, leaving 14 bases between them. The CDR3 sequence is 15 residues long. The CDR3, as DNA: TGTGCCAGCAGTGTAATGGCAGGGGCAAACACTGAAGCTTTCTTT. Translating gives CASSVMAGANTEAFF.

The chain links TRBV2 to TRBJ2-3; TRBD2 aligns across 9 bases. CDR3 length: 14 residues. Per germline, CDR1 SNHLY and CDR2 FYNNEI. V lost 8 bases to trimming and J lost 6 bases; unmatched junction nucleotides: 9. This chain's CDR3 is CASGESGRSDTQYF. The CDR3 DNA is TGTGCCAGCGGGGAGAGCGGGAGGAGTGATACGCAGTATTTT.

The V call is TRBV7-9, the J call TRBJ2-1; D might be TRBD1 (6 bases). Germline-derived CDR1 and CDR2 are SEHNR and FQNEAQ (reference sequence). The V gene lost 3 bases and the J gene lost 9 bases, with 15 bases spanning the gap. CDR3 length equals 14 residues. The DNA for the CDR3 is TGTGCCAGCAGCTTGAGGACAGATGGGGGTGAGCAGTTCTTC. It specifies CASSLRTDGGEQFF.

The chain couples TRBV5-8 to TRBJ1-5; D is unclear. This CDR3 spans 14 amino acids. V lost 3 bases, J lost 6 bases, and 13 bases lay in between. Germline CDR1 is SGHTS and CDR2 is YDEGEE. CDR3 in amino acids: CASSSETGPQPQHF. The CDR3 DNA reads TGTGCCAGCAGCTCGGAGACCGGGCCTCAGCCCCAGCATTTT.

This rearrangement joins TRBV7-6 to TRBJ1-1; 9 positions match TRBD1. The CDR3 consists of 16 residues. V dropped 5 bases and J dropped 4; count of bases not matched to a gene: 11. CDR1 is SGHVS, CDR2 FNYEAQ, per germline. CDR3 sequence: CASSPGQGLRGTEAFF. The CDR3 DNA is TGTGCCAGCAGCCCGGGACAGGGTTTGAGGGGCACTGAAGCTTTCTTT. Full variable domain (rest looked up from reference TRBV7-6 and TRBJ1-1): GAGVSQSPRYKVTKRGQDVALRCDPISGHVSLYWYRQALGQGPEFLTYFNYEAQQDKSGLPNDRFSAERPEGSISTLTIQRTEQRDSAMYRCASSPGQGLRGTEAFFGQGTRLTVV.

As regards this clone: Distinct nucleotide sequences in the sample also encode this CDR3. In DNA form, the CDR3 reads TGTGCCAGCAGCTTAGCCGGGGGGAACGAGCAGTACTTC. It specifies CASSLAGGNEQYF. The chain has TRBV7-9 and TRBJ2-7, with 7 bases lining up with TRBD2. The junction had 1 base not matched to a gene; V was cut back by 0 bases and J by 5 bases. From germline, CDR1 is SEHNR and CDR2 FQNEAQ (reference sequence). The CDR3 covers 13 residues.

J is TRBJ1-5 and V is TRBV19; tentatively, D is TRBD1 (6 bases). The germline V gene encodes CDR1 LNHDA and CDR2 SQIVND (reference sequence). This CDR3 is 13 amino acids long. V lost 8 bases and J lost 7, with 15 bases in between. The CDR3 DNA is TGTGCCAGTGCCCGCGGGGGCGGGCAGCCCCAGCATTTT. Protein sequence: CASARGGGQPQHF.

The chain employs TRBV15 and TRBJ1-5; D uncertain. CDR3 size: 16 residues. Trimming stripped 0 bases from V and 3 bases from J, with 12 bases between. Germline V gene lookup returns CDR1 LNHNV and CDR2 YYDKDF (reference sequence). For the CDR3, the DNA is TGTGCCACCAGCAGAGAATTCACTCAATACAATCAGCCCCAGCATTTT. This translates into CATSREFTQYNQPQHF.